These 18 T cell receptor beta chains originate from one sample sequenced in a study of T-cell reconstitution after alpha-beta-depleted transplantation in children. The TCRbeta library was prepared with unique molecular identifiers. One entry per CDR3 protein, called by TCRdb with MiXCR from the PCR reads. The sample includes around 500,000 distinct CDR3 sequences, around 13% of them seen just once. The sample was PBMCs from the stem cell graft donor, taken from the stem cell graft. The receptors here all came from a human donor who donated a stem cell graft to a child with combined immunodeficiency.

CDR3 in DNA: TGTGCCAGCAGTAGTACAACTAATGAAAAACTGTTTTTT. Amino acid sequence: CASSSTTNEKLFF. This sequence joins TRBV6-1 and TRBJ1-4; no clear D. The CDR3 sequence is 13 residues long. V lost 5 bases and J 0 bases, leaving 4 bases between the germline ends. In germline, CDR1 is MNHNS, CDR2 SASEGT.

At least ten counts were recorded for this clonotype. This sequence joins TRBV7-2 and TRBJ2-3; D is unresolved. V shed 2 bases and J shed 0 bases, with 12 bases lying between them. This CDR3 comprises 16 residues. Germline lookup yields CDR1 SGHTA and CDR2 FQGNSA. In nucleotides, the CDR3 is TGTGCCAGCAGCTTATCTGTAGCTGCTAGCACAGATACGCAGTATTTT. Translated: CASSLSVAASTDTQYF.

In its sample, this clonotype was seen a few times. The rearrangement joins TRBV7-2 to TRBJ2-1; possible D gene TRBD1, 6 bases. Trimming removed 7 bases at V and 3 bases at J, with 16 bases between. Germline CDR1 and CDR2: SGHTA and FQGNSA. This CDR3 comprises 15 residues. CDR3 in amino acids: CASIPEGVNYNEQFF. The DNA for the CDR3 is TGTGCCAGCATTCCAGAGGGGGTAAACTACAATGAGCAGTTCTTC. The variable domain in full, completed from reference TRBV7-2 and TRBJ2-1, reads GAGVSQSPSNKVTEKGKDVELRCDPISGHTALYWYRQSLGQGLEFLIYFQGNSAPDKSGLPSDRFSAERTGGSVSTLTIQRTQQEDSAVYLCASIPEGVNYNEQFFGPGTRLTVL.

For this clonotype: The junction and the germline gene differ at one end; a read error may be behind it. V is TRBV20-1 and J is TRBJ2-1; 7 bases match TRBD2. Germline CDR1 DFQATT, CDR2 SNEGSKA (reference sequence). The CDR3 is 17 residues long. For the CDR3, the DNA is TGCTGTGCTAGAGACCCAACTAGCGAGAGCTCCTACAATGAGCAGTTCTTC. This codes for CCARDPTSESSYNEQFF.

This clonotype was observed a few times. This chain uses TRBV6-5 with TRBJ2-7, with TRBD2 as a possible D gene (6 bases). Trimming left V 2 bases short and J 0 bases short, with 11 bases between. The CDR3 length is 15 residues. The germline V gene has CDR1 MNHEY and CDR2 SVGAGI. The CDR3 DNA reads as TGTGCCAGCAGTTACAGGGCGGGGAGCTCCTACGAGCAGTACTTC. Its translation is CASSYRAGSSYEQYF.

This clonotype showed up just a few times. The rearrangement links TRBV6-2 or TRBV6-3 to TRBJ2-1, with D maybe TRBD2 (6 bases). Germline lookup yields CDR1 MNHEY and CDR2 SVGEGT. V was trimmed by 2 bases and J by 6 bases, leaving 14 bases between them. CDR3 length equals 15 residues. The DNA of the CDR3 is TGTGCCAGCAGTTACCTGGGACTGGAGGGCAATGAGCAGTTCTTC. This sequence encodes CASSYLGLEGNEQFF.

This clonotype has ten or more counts. This sequence joins TRBV27 and TRBJ2-1, with D perhaps TRBD2 (5 bases). V was cut by 8 bases and J by 4 bases, with 18 bases left in between. This CDR3 contains 15 residues. Looked up from germline, CDR1 is MNHEY and CDR2 is SMNVEV (reference sequence). Here the CDR3 DNA reads TGTGCCAGCTTTAGTCCGGTAGCGCCATACAATGAGCAGTTCTTC. It codes for CASFSPVAPYNEQFF.

In this sample, this clonotype turned up a few times. The V and J genes are TRBV6-1 and TRBJ2-2; 7 bases fit TRBD1. The CDR3 totals 15 residues. After removal of 10 bases from V and 5 bases from J, the junction contained 13 bases not matched to a gene. Germline-derived CDR1 and CDR2 are MNHNS and SASEGT. CDR3 coding DNA: TGTGCCACCCGGGGTCTACCAGGGGGAACCGGGGAGCTGTTTTTT. Protein sequence: CATRGLPGGTGELFF.

The gene calls are TRBV20-1 and TRBJ2-7, with D tentatively TRBD2 (6 bases). Per the germline V gene, CDR1 is DFQATT and CDR2 is SNEGSKA (reference sequence). CDR3 size: 11 residues. V was pared by 2 bases and J by 4 bases, with 6 bases between. The DNA for the CDR3 is TGCAGTGCTAGAAGCGGGTACGAGCAGTACTTC. Its translation is CSARSGYEQYF.

Only a few counts were recorded for this clonotype. V usage is TRBV24-1 and J usage is TRBJ2-2; 8 bases fit TRBD1. CDR1 and CDR2 (germline): KGHDR, SFDVKD. This CDR3 region has 16 residues. J gave up 4 bases and V 4 bases, and 7 bases lay outside the gene matches. The CDR3 nucleotides read TGTGCCACCAGTGAACCGGGACAGGTCGGCACCGGGGAGCTGTTTTTT. Translating it yields CATSEPGQVGTGELFF.

This clonotype was found many times. The chain combines TRBV10-3 with TRBJ2-1, with 8 nucleotides matching TRBD2. Germline V gives CDR1 ENHRY, CDR2 SYGVKD. The CDR3 has 12 amino acids. The trim removed 2 bases at V and 9 bases at J, leaving 0 bases unmatched. The CDR3 reads CAISETSGEQFF. In DNA form, the CDR3 reads TGTGCCATCAGTGAGACTAGCGGTGAGCAGTTCTTC.

At least ten counts were recorded for this clonotype. The chain employs TRBV7-2 and TRBJ1-2; the match to TRBD1 covers 7 bases. Germline CDR1 reads SGHTA; CDR2 reads FQGNSA. V lost 3 bases to trimming and J lost 6 bases; unmatched junction nucleotides: 10. This CDR3 is 15 amino acids long. CDR3 DNA sequence: TGTGCCAGCAGCTTCTCGACAGGGACAATCGATGGCTACACCTTC. Protein: CASSFSTGTIDGYTF. Combining the CDR3 with reference TRBV7-2 and TRBJ1-2 gives the whole variable domain GAGVSQSPSNKVTEKGKDVELRCDPISGHTALYWYRQSLGQGLEFLIYFQGNSAPDKSGLPSDRFSAERTGGSVSTLTIQRTQQEDSAVYLCASSFSTGTIDGYTFGSGTRLTVV.

This clonotype showed up just a few times. This chain connects TRBV7-9 to TRBJ2-7, with D possibly matching TRBD1 (6 bases). The germline V gene has CDR1 SEHNR and CDR2 FQNEAQ (reference sequence). V gave up 7 bases and J gave up 4 bases, with 23 bases separating them. There are 16 residues in the CDR3. CDR3 bases: TGTGCCAGCACCCCACCGACCGGGACACCTCATTACGAGCAGTACTTC. Protein: CASTPPTGTPHYEQYF. Filled out from reference TRBV7-9 and TRBJ2-7, the complete variable domain reads DTGVSQNPRHKITKRGQNVTFRCDPISEHNRLYWYRQTLGQGPEFLTYFQNEAQLEKSRLLSDRFSAERPKGSFSTLEIQRTEQGDSAMYLCASTPPTGTPHYEQYFGPGTRLTVT.

Worth noting for this clonotype: One junction end disagrees with the germline gene, perhaps due to a read error. The genes are TRBV28 and TRBJ2-1, with D possibly matching TRBD2 (6 bases). The germline gives CDR1 MDHEN, CDR2 SYDVKM. This CDR3 comprises 11 residues. The DNA for the CDR3 is TGTGCCAGCAGTTTCGTGGCGGGGCCGGTCTTC. Protein sequence: CASSFVAGPVF.

This clonotype was seen repeatedly, ten times or more. The V gene is TRBV29-1, the J gene TRBJ2-1; D possibly uses TRBD1 or TRBD2 (5 bases each). Trimming removed 5 bases from V and 4 bases from J, with 15 bases in between. This CDR3 has 14 amino acids. Germline CDR1 is SQVTM and CDR2 is ANQGSEA. CDR3 DNA sequence: TGCAGCGTTTCCGGGACCAAAGTTTACAATGAGCAGTTCTTC. Residues: CSVSGTKVYNEQFF.

In this sample, this clonotype turned up a few times. V and J are TRBV20-1 and TRBJ2-3, with D hard to call. The V end lost 6 bases, the J end lost 5 bases, and 21 bases lay between the germline ends. Germline CDR1 is DFQATT and CDR2 is SNEGSKA (reference sequence). This CDR3 has 15 amino acids. The CDR3 is CSAPNTSGSGDTQYF. As DNA, the CDR3 is TGCAGTGCCCCCAATACATCCGGGTCGGGAGATACGCAGTATTTT.

This chain joins TRBV20-1 and TRBJ1-6; D uncertain. Trimming left V 0 bases short and J 0 bases short, with 9 bases between. Per the germline V gene, CDR1 is DFQATT and CDR2 is SNEGSKA (reference sequence). This CDR3 spans 16 amino acids. The CDR3 loop is CSARDVGSSYNSPLHF. CDR3 DNA: TGCAGTGCTAGAGATGTCGGCAGCTCCTATAATTCACCCCTCCACTTT.

The chain links TRBV11-3 to TRBJ2-2; 7 positions agree with TRBD2. This CDR3 comprises 15 residues. The V and J ends lost 4 bases and 0 bases, in that order; junction bases with no gene match: 2. Germline CDR1 and CDR2: SGHNT and YENEEA. CDR3 DNA sequence: TGTGCCAGCAGCTCCGGGGGGTCGAACACCGGGGAGCTGTTTTTT. This encodes CASSSGGSNTGELFF. Together with reference TRBV11-3 and TRBJ2-2, the CDR3 gives the full variable domain: EAGVVQSPRYKIIEKKQPVAFWCNPISGHNTLYWYLQNLGQGPELLIRYENEEAVDDSQLPKDRFSAERLKGVDSTLKIQPAELGDSAVYLCASSSGGSNTGELFFGEGSRLTVL.